This T cell receptor beta chain was sequenced during a study of CD8 T cells in Susac syndrome. Germline loops: CDR1 MNHEY, CDR2 SVGEGT. V was shortened by 7 bases and J by 6 bases, with 22 bases between the two germline ends. The CDR3 totals 16 residues. Random hexamers were used to reverse transcribe 0.5 to 1 ug of RNA. Amplification of TCR beta CDR3 spanned 54 Vbeta and 13 Jbeta via immunoSEQ multiplex PCR. TCRdb itself ran the immunoSEQ multiplex PCR reads through MiXCR, one entry per CDR3 protein. The table has approximately 150,000 distinct CDR3 sequences, roughly 95% seen once; the top ten hold about 0.089%.

The sample was CD4+ T cells from PBMCs. This sequence joins TRBV6-2 or TRBV6-3 and TRBJ1-5; possible D gene TRBD1, 5 bases. The clonotype comes from a human donor with multiple sclerosis. The CDR3 spells CASTSALGTFSQPQHF. CDR3 nucleotides: TGTGCCAGCACCTCAGCCCTAGGGACCTTTAGTCAGCCCCAGCATTTT.